Given below is one TCR beta chain in context. The antigen is undetermined. The entry originates in a study of cytomegalovirus exposure and HLA in healthy donors. Study-wide findings and caveats: Several of the most significant clusters appeared, in a later analysis, to be linked to common viral pathogens. The study flagged 150 to 200 TCR beta chains as cytomegalovirus-associated. CMV serostatus was the sole immune exposure information available.

Germline assignment: CDR1 GTSNPN and CDR2 SVGIG (reference sequence). The CDR3 is 13 residues long. V shed 5 bases, J shed 2 bases, and the junction held 6 bases outside the gene matches. PCR amplification relied on 60 Vbeta primers (plus 13 Jbeta primers). Sequencing used immunoSEQ multiplex PCR; TCRdb keeps in-frame clones, though not all of them. Among some 84,000 clones listed, roughly 80% were seen once. The TCR comes from a boy younger than 18 in good health and CMV-seronegative. The chain has TRBV30 and TRBJ2-7, with TRBD2 matching 7 bases. The sample was PBMCs. CDR3 amino acids: CAWAGDVAYEQYF. CDR3 bases: TGTGCCTGGGCGGGGGACGTCGCCTACGAGCAGTACTTC.